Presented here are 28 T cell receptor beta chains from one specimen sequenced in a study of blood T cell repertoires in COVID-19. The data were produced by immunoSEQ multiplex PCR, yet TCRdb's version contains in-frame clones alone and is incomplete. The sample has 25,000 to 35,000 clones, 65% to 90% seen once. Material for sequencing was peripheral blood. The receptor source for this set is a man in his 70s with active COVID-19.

CDR3 coding DNA: TGTGCCAGCAGCTTCGGGGGTATATATGGCTACACCTTC. Protein product: CASSFGGIYGYTF. V gene TRBV11-2 combines with J gene TRBJ1-2; D is possibly TRBD1 (5 bases). V dropped 3 bases and J dropped 5 bases, with 10 bases sitting between them. This CDR3 has 13 amino acids. The germline V gene has CDR1 SGHAT and CDR2 FQNNGV.

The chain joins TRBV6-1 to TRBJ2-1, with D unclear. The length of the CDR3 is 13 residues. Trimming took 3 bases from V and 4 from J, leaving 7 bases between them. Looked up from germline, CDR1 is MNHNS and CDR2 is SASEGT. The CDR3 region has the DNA TGTGCCAGCAGTGAGCGGCAGTACAATGAGCAGTTCTTC. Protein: CASSERQYNEQFF.

DNA for the CDR3: TGTGCCAGCAGCCGAGAGGCCACCTACGAGCAGTACTTC. The encoded protein is CASSREATYEQYF. The chain is built from TRBV28 and TRBJ2-5; D remains unclear. The last part of the DNA fits TRBJ2-7 better; the J call may be wrong. This CDR3 contains 13 residues. Germline CDR1 reads MDHEN; CDR2 reads SYDVKM.

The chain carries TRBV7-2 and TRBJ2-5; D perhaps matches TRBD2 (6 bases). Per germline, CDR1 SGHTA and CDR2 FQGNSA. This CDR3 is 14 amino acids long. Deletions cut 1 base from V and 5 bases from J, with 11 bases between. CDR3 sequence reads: CASSLVGGYETQYF. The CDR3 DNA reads TGTGCCAGCAGCTTAGTGGGGGGTTATGAGACCCAGTACTTC.

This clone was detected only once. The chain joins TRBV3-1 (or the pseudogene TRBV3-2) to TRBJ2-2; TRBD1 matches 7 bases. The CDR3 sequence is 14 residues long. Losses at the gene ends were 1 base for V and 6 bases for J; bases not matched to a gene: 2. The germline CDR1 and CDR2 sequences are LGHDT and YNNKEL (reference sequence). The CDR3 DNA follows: TGTGCCAGCAGCCAAGCCCAGGGGGCCGGGGAGCTGTTTTTT. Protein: CASSQAQGAGELFF.

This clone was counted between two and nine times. This CDR3 reads CASSEPIYTF. In DNA, the CDR3 is TGTGCCAGCAGTGAACCCATCTACACCTTC. The chain is built from TRBV6-1 and TRBJ1-2; D gene unclear. V was clipped by 2 bases and J by 10 bases, with 5 bases between them. The CDR3 totals 10 residues. CDR1 MNHNS and CDR2 SASEGT come from the germline V gene.

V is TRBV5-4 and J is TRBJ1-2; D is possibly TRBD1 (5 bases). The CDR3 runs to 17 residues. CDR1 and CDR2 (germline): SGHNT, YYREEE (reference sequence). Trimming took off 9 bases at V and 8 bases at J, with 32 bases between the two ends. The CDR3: CATDGAAGGTPLDGYTF. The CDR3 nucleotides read TGTGCCACCGATGGGGCGGCAGGCGGAACCCCTTTGGACGGCTACACCTTC.

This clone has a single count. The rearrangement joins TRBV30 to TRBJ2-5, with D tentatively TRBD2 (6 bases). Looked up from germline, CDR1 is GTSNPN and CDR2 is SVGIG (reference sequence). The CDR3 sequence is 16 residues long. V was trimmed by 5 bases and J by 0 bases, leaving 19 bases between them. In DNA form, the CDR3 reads TGTGCCTGGGCGAAGCGGCGGGGCTCCTACCAAGAGACCCAGTACTTC. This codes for CAWAKRRGSYQETQYF. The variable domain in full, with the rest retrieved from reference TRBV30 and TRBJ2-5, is SQTIHQWPATLVQPVGSPLSLECTVEGTSNPNLYWYRQAAGRGLQLLFYSVGIGQISSEVPQNLSASRPQDRQFILSSKKLLLSDSGFYLCAWAKRRGSYQETQYFGPGTRLLVL.

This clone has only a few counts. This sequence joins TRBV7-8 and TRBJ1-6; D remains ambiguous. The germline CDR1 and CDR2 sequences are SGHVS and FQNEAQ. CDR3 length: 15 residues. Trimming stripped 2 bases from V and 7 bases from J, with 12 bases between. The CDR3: CASSLSRESNSPLHF. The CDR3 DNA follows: TGTGCCAGCAGCTTAAGTCGGGAGTCGAATTCACCCCTCCACTTT.

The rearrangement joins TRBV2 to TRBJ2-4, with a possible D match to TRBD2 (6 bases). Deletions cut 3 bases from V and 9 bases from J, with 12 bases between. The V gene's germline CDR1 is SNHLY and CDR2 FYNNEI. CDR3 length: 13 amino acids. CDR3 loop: CASSEWYSGIQYF. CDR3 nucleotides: TGTGCCAGCAGTGAGTGGTATAGCGGCATTCAGTACTTC.

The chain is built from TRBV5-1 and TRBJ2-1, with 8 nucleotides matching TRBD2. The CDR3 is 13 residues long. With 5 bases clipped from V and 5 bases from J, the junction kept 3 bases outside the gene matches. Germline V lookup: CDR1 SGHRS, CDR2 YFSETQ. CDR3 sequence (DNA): TGCGCCAGCAGGCCGGGACTAGACAATGAGCAGTTCTTC. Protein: CASRPGLDNEQFF.

CDR3 protein: CAWSLGASGIGEQFF. For the CDR3, the DNA is TGTGCCTGGAGCTTGGGGGCTAGCGGGATAGGTGAGCAGTTCTTC. The V gene is TRBV30, the J gene TRBJ2-1; TRBD2 agrees at 9 bases. CDR1 and CDR2 (germline): GTSNPN, SVGIG (reference sequence). CDR3 size: 15 residues. V trimming: 3 bases; J trimming: 9 bases; junction bases outside the gene matches: 12.

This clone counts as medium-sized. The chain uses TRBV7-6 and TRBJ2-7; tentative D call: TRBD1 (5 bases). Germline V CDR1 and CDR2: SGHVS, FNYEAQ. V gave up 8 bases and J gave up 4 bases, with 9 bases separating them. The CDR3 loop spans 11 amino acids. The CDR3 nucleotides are TGTGCCAGCGGTTCAGGGTACGAGCAGTACTTC. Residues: CASGSGYEQYF.

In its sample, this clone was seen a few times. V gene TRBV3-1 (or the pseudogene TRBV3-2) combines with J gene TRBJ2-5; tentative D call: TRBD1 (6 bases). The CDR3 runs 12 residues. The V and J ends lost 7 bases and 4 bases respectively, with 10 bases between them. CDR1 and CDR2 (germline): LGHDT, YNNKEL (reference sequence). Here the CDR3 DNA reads TGTGCCAGCAAAAGAGGGGGAGAGACCCAGTACTTC. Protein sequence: CASKRGGETQYF.

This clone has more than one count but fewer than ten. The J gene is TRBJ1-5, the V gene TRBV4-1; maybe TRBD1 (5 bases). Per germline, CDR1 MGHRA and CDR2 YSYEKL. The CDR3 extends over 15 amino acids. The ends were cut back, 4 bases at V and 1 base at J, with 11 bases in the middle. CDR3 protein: CASSPGPWSNQPQHF. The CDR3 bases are TGCGCCAGCAGCCCAGGGCCGTGGAGCAATCAGCCCCAGCATTTT.

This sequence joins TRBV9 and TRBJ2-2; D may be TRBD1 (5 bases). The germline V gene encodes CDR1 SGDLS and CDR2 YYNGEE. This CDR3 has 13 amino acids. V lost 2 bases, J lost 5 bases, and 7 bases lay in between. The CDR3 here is CASSVQGTGELFF. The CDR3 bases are TGTGCCAGCAGCGTCCAGGGAACCGGGGAGCTGTTTTTT.

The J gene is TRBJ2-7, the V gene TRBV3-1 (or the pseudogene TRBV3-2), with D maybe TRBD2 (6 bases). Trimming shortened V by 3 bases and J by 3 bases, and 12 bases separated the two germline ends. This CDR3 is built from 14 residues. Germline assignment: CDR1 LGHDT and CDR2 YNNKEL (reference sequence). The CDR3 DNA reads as TGTGCCAGCAGCCATCTGAGGACTAACTACGAGCAGTACTTC. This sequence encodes CASSHLRTNYEQYF.

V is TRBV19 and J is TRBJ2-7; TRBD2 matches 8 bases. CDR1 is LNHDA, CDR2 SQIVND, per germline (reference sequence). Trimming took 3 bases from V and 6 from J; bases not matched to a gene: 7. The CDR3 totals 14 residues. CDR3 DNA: TGTGCCAGTAGTATGTCCGGGACTAGATCCGAGCAGTACTTC. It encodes CASSMSGTRSEQYF.

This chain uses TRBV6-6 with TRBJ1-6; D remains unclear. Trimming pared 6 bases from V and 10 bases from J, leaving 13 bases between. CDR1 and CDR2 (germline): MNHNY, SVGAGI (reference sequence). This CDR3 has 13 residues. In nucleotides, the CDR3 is TGTGCCAGCAGCCCCACGGGGATCTCACCCCTCCACTTT. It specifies CASSPTGISPLHF.

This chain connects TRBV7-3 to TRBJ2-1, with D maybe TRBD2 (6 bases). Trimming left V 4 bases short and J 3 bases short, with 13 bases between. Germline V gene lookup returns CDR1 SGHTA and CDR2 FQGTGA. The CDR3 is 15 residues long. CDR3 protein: CASSSVGGLYNEQFF. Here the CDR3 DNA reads TGTGCCAGCAGCTCCGTGGGGGGTCTCTACAATGAGCAGTTCTTC.

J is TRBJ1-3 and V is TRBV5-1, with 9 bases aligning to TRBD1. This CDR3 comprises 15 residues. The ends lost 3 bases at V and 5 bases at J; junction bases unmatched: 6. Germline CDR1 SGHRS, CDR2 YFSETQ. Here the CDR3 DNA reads TGCGCCAGCAGCTCCTCACAGGGGGCAAGAAACACCATATATTTT. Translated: CASSSSQGARNTIYF.

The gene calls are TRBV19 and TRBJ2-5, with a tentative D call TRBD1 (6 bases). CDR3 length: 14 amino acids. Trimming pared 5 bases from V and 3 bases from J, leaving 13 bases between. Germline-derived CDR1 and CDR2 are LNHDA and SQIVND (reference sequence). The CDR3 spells CASSFLDRKETQYF. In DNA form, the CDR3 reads TGTGCCAGTAGTTTCCTGGACAGAAAAGAGACCCAGTACTTC.

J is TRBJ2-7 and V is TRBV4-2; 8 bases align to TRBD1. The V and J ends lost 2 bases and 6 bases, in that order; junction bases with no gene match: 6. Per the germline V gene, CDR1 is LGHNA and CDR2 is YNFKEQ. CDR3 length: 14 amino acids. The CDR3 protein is CASSQPGQAPEQYF. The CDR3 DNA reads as TGTGCCAGCAGCCAACCGGGACAGGCGCCCGAGCAGTACTTC.

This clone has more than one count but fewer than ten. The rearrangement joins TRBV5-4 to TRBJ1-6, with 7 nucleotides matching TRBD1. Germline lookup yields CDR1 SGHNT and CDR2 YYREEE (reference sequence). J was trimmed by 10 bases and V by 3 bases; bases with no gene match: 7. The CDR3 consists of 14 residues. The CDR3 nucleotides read TGTGCCAGCAGCTGGGGACAGCCGGAGTCACCCCTCCACTTT. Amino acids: CASSWGQPESPLHF.

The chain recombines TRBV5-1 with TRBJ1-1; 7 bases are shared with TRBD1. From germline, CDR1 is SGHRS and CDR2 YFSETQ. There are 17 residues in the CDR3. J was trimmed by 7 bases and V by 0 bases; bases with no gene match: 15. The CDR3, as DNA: TGCGCCAGCAGCTTGGAGGGGCTAATGACAGGGAAACATGAAGCTTTCTTT. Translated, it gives CASSLEGLMTGKHEAFF.

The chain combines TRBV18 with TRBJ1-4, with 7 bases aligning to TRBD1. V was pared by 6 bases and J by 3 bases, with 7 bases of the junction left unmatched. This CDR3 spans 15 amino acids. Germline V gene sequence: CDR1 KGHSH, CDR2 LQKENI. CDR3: CASSPDRVPNEKLFF. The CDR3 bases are TGTGCCAGCTCCCCTGACAGGGTTCCTAATGAAAAACTGTTTTTT.

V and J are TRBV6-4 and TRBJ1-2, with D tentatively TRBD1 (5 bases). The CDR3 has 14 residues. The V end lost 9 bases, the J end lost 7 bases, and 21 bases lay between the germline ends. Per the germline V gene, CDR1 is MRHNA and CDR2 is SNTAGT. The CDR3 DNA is TGTGCCAGTGCACCGTGGCCGGCCCAGGGTGGCTACACCTTC. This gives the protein CASAPWPAQGGYTF.

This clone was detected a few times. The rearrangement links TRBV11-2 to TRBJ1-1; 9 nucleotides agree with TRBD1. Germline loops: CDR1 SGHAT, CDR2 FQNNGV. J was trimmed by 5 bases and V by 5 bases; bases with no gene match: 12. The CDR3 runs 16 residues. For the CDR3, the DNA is TGTGCCAGCAGCCTTAAAACACAGGGGGCGAGGACTGAAGCTTTCTTT. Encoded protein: CASSLKTQGARTEAFF.